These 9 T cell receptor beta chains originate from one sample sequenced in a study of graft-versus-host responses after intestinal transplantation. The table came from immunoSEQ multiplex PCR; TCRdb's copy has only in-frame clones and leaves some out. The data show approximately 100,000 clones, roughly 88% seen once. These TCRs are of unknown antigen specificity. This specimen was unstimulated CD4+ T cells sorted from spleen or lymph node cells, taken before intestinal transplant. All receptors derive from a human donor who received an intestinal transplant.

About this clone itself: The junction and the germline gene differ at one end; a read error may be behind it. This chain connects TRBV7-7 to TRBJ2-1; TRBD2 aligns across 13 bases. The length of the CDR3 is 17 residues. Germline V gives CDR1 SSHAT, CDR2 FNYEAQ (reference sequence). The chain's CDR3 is CASSFSLAGGSGNEQFF. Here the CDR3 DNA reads TGTGCTAGCAGCTTCTCACTAGCGGGGGGGTCCGGCAATGAGCAGTTCTTC.

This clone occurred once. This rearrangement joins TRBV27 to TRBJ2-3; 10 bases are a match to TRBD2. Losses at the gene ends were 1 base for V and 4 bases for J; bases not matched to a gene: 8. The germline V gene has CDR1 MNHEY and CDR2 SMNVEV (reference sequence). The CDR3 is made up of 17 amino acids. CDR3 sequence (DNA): TGTGCCAGCAGTTTATTCGGTCTAGCGGGGGCTCCAGATACGCAGTATTTT. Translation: CASSLFGLAGAPDTQYF.

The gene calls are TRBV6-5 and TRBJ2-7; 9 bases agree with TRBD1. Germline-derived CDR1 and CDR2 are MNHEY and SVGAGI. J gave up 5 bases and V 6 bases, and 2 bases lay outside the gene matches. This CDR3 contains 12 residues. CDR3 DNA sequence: TGTGCCAGCAGAACAGGGGGCGACGAGCAGTACTTC. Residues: CASRTGGDEQYF.

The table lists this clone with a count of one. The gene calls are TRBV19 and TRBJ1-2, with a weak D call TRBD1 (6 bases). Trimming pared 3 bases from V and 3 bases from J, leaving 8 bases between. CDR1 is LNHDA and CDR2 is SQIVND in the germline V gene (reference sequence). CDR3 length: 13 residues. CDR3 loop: CASSIGQYYGYTF. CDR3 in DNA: TGTGCCAGTAGTATCGGACAGTACTATGGCTACACCTTC.

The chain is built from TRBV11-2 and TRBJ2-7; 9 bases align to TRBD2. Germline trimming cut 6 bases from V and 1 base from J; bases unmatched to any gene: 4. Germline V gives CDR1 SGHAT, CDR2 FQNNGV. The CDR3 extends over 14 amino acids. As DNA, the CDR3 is TGTGCCAGCAGATGGGCGGGGGGGTCCTACGAGCAGTACTTC. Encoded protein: CASRWAGGSYEQYF.

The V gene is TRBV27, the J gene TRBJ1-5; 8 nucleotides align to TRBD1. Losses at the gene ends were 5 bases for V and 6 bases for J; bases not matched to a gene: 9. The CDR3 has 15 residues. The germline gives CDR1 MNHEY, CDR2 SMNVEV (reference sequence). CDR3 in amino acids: CASSVTGVGGQPQHF. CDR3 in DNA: TGTGCCAGCAGTGTGACAGGGGTCGGAGGTCAGCCCCAGCATTTT.

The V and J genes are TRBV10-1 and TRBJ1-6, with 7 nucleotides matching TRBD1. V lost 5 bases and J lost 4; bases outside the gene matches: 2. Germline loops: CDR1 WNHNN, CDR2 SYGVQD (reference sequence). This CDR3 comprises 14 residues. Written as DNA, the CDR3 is TGCGCCAGCAGTTCAGGGGGATATAATTCACCCCTCCACTTT. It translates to CASSSGGYNSPLHF.

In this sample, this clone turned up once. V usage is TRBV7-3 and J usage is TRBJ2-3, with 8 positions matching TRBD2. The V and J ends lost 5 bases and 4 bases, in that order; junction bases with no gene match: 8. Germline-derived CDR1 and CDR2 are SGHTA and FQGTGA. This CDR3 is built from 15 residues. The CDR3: CASSPLGGAADTQYF. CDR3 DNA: TGTGCCAGCAGCCCACTCGGGGGGGCGGCAGATACGCAGTATTTT.

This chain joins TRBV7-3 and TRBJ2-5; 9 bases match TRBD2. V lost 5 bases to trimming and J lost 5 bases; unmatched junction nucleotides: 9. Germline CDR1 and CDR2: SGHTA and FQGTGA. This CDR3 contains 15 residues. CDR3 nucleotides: TGTGCCAGCAGCCGGCGGGGACTAGCTTCGGAGACCCAGTACTTC. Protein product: CASSRRGLASETQYF.